Below are 26 T cell receptor beta chains sequenced from a single sample in a study of immune evolution from preneoplasia to lung adenocarcinoma. The protocol was immunoSEQ multiplex PCR, while the TCRdb copy is restricted to in-frame clones and leaves out a portion. In the table there are roughly 5,000 clones, more than 75% of which are singletons. Sequencing used FFPE minimally invasive lung adenocarcinoma tissue. The receptors stem from a person aged 60-80 years with lung adenocarcinoma.

The chain recombines TRBV5-6 with TRBJ1-6, with 10 positions matching TRBD1. Germline values: CDR1 SGHDT, CDR2 YYEEEE. V lost 3 bases to trimming and J lost 10 bases; unmatched junction nucleotides: 7. This CDR3 is 15 amino acids long. The CDR3 region is CASSSGQGLGSPLHF. In nucleotides, the CDR3 is TGTGCCAGCAGCTCGGGACAGGGGCTCGGATCACCCCTCCACTTT.

This chain links TRBV27 with TRBJ1-2; D gene uncertain. Germline V gene data show CDR1 as MNHEY and CDR2 as SMNVEV (reference sequence). The length of the CDR3 is 12 residues. Trimming stripped 4 bases from V and 4 bases from J, with 7 bases between. The CDR3 reads CASSSNGYGYTF. In DNA, the CDR3 is TGTGCCAGCAGTTCGAACGGCTATGGCTACACCTTC.

As DNA, the CDR3 is TGTGCCAGCTCCCCGCCCGGGACTCCTAATGAGCAGTTCTTC. This encodes CASSPPGTPNEQFF. The V call is TRBV18, the J call TRBJ2-1, with D perhaps matching TRBD2 (6 bases). Deletions cut 6 bases from V and 7 bases from J, with 16 bases between. The V gene's germline CDR1 is KGHSH and CDR2 LQKENI. CDR3 size: 14 residues.

The chain has TRBV12-5 and TRBJ1-1; possible D gene TRBD1, 6 bases. The CDR3 covers 16 residues. Germline V gene sequence: CDR1 LGHNT, CDR2 FRNRAP. Trimming removed 2 bases from V and 10 bases from J, with 23 bases in between. The CDR3 protein is CASGLSQGYQGSRAFF. CDR3 coding DNA: TGTGCTAGTGGTTTGTCCCAAGGCTACCAGGGGAGTAGAGCTTTCTTT.

V and J are TRBV5-1 and TRBJ1-2, with D possibly matching TRBD1 (5 bases). The CDR3 length is 14 residues. V lost 5 bases and J lost 5, with 16 bases in between. The germline CDR1 and CDR2 sequences are SGHRS and YFSETQ. CDR3 residues: CASSLGTVSYGYTF. The DNA of the CDR3 is TGCGCCAGCAGTCTGGGGACTGTTTCATATGGCTACACCTTC.

The table lists this clone with a count of one. The chain employs TRBV6-5 and TRBJ2-7, with D unresolved. The CDR3 runs to 14 residues. Germline V CDR1 and CDR2: MNHEY, SVGAGI. Trimming pared 3 bases from V and 2 bases from J, leaving 11 bases between. CDR3 nucleotides: TGTGCCAGCAGTTATATGGCAGGTCCCTACGAGCAGTACTTC. Protein: CASSYMAGPYEQYF.

J is TRBJ1-1 and V is TRBV7-3; 8 bases are shared with TRBD1. Germline lookup yields CDR1 SGHTA and CDR2 FQGTGA. The CDR3 contains 20 residues. J gave up 1 base and V 7 bases, and 23 bases lay outside the gene matches. The CDR3 sequence: CASTTRPSDRGPTTNTEAFF. CDR3 coding DNA: TGTGCCAGCACCACCCGCCCGTCAGACAGGGGCCCTACCACGAACACTGAAGCTTTCTTT. Variable domain in full (rest from reference TRBV7-3 and TRBJ1-1): GAGVSQTPSNKVTEKGKYVELRCDPISGHTALYWYRQSLGQGPEFLIYFQGTGAADDSGLPNDRFFAVRPEGSVSTLKIQRTERGDSAVYLCASTTRPSDRGPTTNTEAFFGQGTRLTVV.

This rearrangement joins TRBV5-6 to TRBJ1-2; no definite D call. Germline loops: CDR1 SGHDT, CDR2 YYEEEE. V was shortened by 0 bases and J by 3 bases, with 9 bases between the two germline ends. The CDR3 length is 14 residues. Written as DNA, the CDR3 is TGTGCCAGCAGCTTGGGGAGGTTGGACTATGGCTACACCTTC. It specifies CASSLGRLDYGYTF.

The J gene is TRBJ2-1, the V gene TRBV14, with D tentatively TRBD1 (5 bases). Germline CDR1 reads SGHDN; CDR2 reads FVKESK. V lost 3 bases to trimming and J lost 5 bases, with 17 bases between them. The CDR3 is 16 amino acids. In DNA, the CDR3 is TGTGCCAGCAGCCACGGGTTTGGGGAAGGGGACAATGAGCAGTTCTTC. It translates to CASSHGFGEGDNEQFF.

In this sample, this clone turned up once. As DNA, the CDR3 is TGTGCCAGCTCACCTAATAGACCGGCCTCTCAAGAGACCCAGTACTTC. Its protein is CASSPNRPASQETQYF. The rearrangement joins TRBV18 to TRBJ2-5; D gene ambiguous. V gave up 3 bases and J gave up 2 bases, with 16 bases separating them. CDR1 KGHSH and CDR2 LQKENI come from the germline V gene. The CDR3 runs 16 residues.

The chain recombines TRBV4-2 with TRBJ2-1; TRBD2 agrees at 11 bases. The germline V gene has CDR1 LGHNA and CDR2 YNFKEQ. There are 15 residues in the CDR3. The V and J ends lost 4 bases and 5 bases, in that order; junction bases with no gene match: 4. In DNA form, the CDR3 reads TGTGCCAGCAGCCTTAGCGGGGGGGGAGACAATGAGCAGTTCTTC. As protein: CASSLSGGGDNEQFF.

The chain links TRBV6-5 to TRBJ2-7, with D maybe TRBD2 (5 bases). The CDR3 is 14 residues long. V gave up 5 bases and J gave up 3 bases, with 14 bases separating them. Germline values: CDR1 MNHEY, CDR2 SVGAGI. The CDR3 reads CASSPALGSYEQYF. DNA for the CDR3: TGTGCCAGCAGTCCTGCTTTAGGGAGCTACGAGCAGTACTTC.

Of note for this clone: Relative to the germline gene, one junction end is altered; a read error may explain this. CDR3 residues: CASSGRGREHRGAVF. The CDR3 nucleotides are TGTGCCAGCAGCGGACGGGGGCGCGAACACCGGGGAGCTGTTTTT. This rearrangement joins TRBV9 to TRBJ2-2; the D gene could be TRBD1 or TRBD2 (6 bases each). This CDR3 has 15 amino acids. Germline-derived CDR1 and CDR2 are SGDLS and YYNGEE.

V is TRBV5-1 and J is TRBJ2-2, with D perhaps TRBD2 (5 bases). Between the trimmed V and J ends, which lost 1 base and 3 bases, there was a span of 10 bases. Germline V gives CDR1 SGHRS, CDR2 YFSETQ. CDR3 size: 15 residues. CDR3 sequence reads: CASSLTLGDTGELFF. The CDR3 DNA is TGCGCCAGCAGCTTGACCCTCGGGGACACCGGGGAGCTGTTTTTT.

The chain is built from TRBV4-1 and TRBJ1-1; D perhaps matches TRBD1 (5 bases). CDR1 is MGHRA, CDR2 YSYEKL, per germline. V lost 0 bases and J lost 7, with 15 bases in between. This CDR3 is built from 15 residues. CDR3 bases: TGCGCCAGCAGCCAAGATTTCGGCAGGGTGGTTGAAGCTTTCTTT. Translation: CASSQDFGRVVEAFF.

This sequence joins TRBV9 and TRBJ1-2; D call uncertain. Trimming cost V 0 bases and J 8 bases, with 11 bases left between them. This CDR3 is built from 13 residues. The germline V gene has CDR1 SGDLS and CDR2 YYNGEE. CDR3 nucleotides: TGTGCCAGCAGCGTAGCAATGGGGTACGGCTACACCTTC. Translated: CASSVAMGYGYTF.

The rearrangement joins TRBV28 to TRBJ2-7; 10 bases align to TRBD1. V was pared by 2 bases and J by 5 bases, with 12 bases of the junction left unmatched. The CDR3 totals 17 residues. The germline CDR1 and CDR2 sequences are MDHEN and SYDVKM. In DNA, the CDR3 is TGTGCCAGCAGTTTAACATCCATCCGGGACAGGGGCCACGAGCAGTACTTC. Its protein product is CASSLTSIRDRGHEQYF.

The chain's CDR3 is CAWSRFEGDTEAFF. In DNA, the CDR3 is TGTGCCTGGAGTCGCTTCGAGGGGGACACTGAAGCTTTCTTT. The chain carries TRBV30 and TRBJ1-1, with D maybe TRBD1 (6 bases). The CDR3 spans 14 residues. Trimming pared 2 bases from V and 3 bases from J, leaving 13 bases between. Looked up from germline, CDR1 is GTSNPN and CDR2 is SVGIG (reference sequence).

This chain uses TRBV27 with TRBJ2-4; TRBD1 is a possible D gene (6 bases). In germline, CDR1 is MNHEY, CDR2 SMNVEV (reference sequence). CDR3 length: 13 amino acids. Trimming cost V 7 bases and J 1 base, with 8 bases left between them. The CDR3 DNA reads TGTGCCAGCACCGACAGGGCCAAAAACATTCAGTACTTC. Translating it yields CASTDRAKNIQYF.

The gene calls are TRBV28 and TRBJ1-1, with D unresolved. Per the germline V gene, CDR1 is MDHEN and CDR2 is SYDVKM. The CDR3 is 13 amino acids. With 2 bases removed from V and 1 base from J, the gap between germline ends came to 5 bases. This chain's CDR3 is CASSLVANTEAFF. DNA of the CDR3: TGTGCCAGCAGTTTAGTGGCGAACACTGAAGCTTTCTTT.

V and J are TRBV5-1 and TRBJ2-1; 7 bases fit TRBD1. The J segment lost 3 bases and the V segment lost 3 bases, leaving 6 bases of the junction unmatched. Germline V gives CDR1 SGHRS, CDR2 YFSETQ. The length of the CDR3 is 15 residues. CDR3 DNA sequence: TGCGCCAGCAGCTCAGGGGGTGGGAGCTACAATGAGCAGTTCTTC. Protein product: CASSSGGGSYNEQFF.

The chain joins TRBV28 to TRBJ1-5, with D hard to call. The V gene's germline CDR1 is MDHEN and CDR2 SYDVKM. The germline V and J ends were trimmed by 7 bases and 2 bases, with 9 bases remaining between them. The CDR3 is 13 amino acids. CDR3 bases: TGTGCCAGCATCTCCGGGGGCAATCAGCCCCAGCATTTT. Translation: CASISGGNQPQHF.

This clone has more than one count but fewer than ten. The CDR3 spells CATSIGSGAGQETQYF. CDR3 DNA: TGTGCCACCAGCATTGGGAGCGGGGCGGGTCAAGAGACCCAGTACTTC. The chain employs TRBV15 and TRBJ2-5; 7 bases fit TRBD2. Looked up from germline, CDR1 is LNHNV and CDR2 is YYDKDF (reference sequence). The V and J ends lost 4 bases and 2 bases, in that order; junction bases with no gene match: 10. The CDR3 has 16 residues.

The genes are TRBV10-3 and TRBJ2-6; D unresolved. Trimming removed 4 bases at V and 0 bases at J, with 10 bases between. Germline CDR1 ENHRY, CDR2 SYGVKD. The CDR3 runs to 16 residues. In DNA, the CDR3 is TGTGCCATCAGTGCGCTGCCGGGCTCTGGGGCCAACGTCCTGACTTTC. Residues: CAISALPGSGANVLTF.

The chain links TRBV7-3 to TRBJ2-3; 8 nucleotides align to TRBD2. The length of the CDR3 is 16 residues. Trimming took 5 bases from V and 3 from J; bases not matched to a gene: 10. Germline CDR1 SGHTA, CDR2 FQGTGA. CDR3 sequence reads: CASSQGVSGGTDTQYF. The DNA of the CDR3 is TGTGCCAGCAGCCAGGGAGTCAGCGGGGGTACAGATACGCAGTATTTT.

The chain recombines TRBV6-1 with TRBJ1-4; 11 bases align to TRBD1. The CDR3 loop spans 16 amino acids. V shed 4 bases and J 3 bases; nucleotides not matched to a gene: 4. Germline V gives CDR1 MNHNS, CDR2 SASEGT. The CDR3 sequence: CASSGGQGAANEKLFF. DNA for the CDR3: TGTGCCAGCAGTGGAGGACAGGGGGCGGCTAATGAAAAACTGTTTTTT.